The clone carrying this TCR beta chain was picked up a small number of times. Its antigen remains unknown. The data belong to a study of CD8 T cells in ankylosing spondylitis. CDR3 length: 17 residues. V shed 3 bases, J shed 0 bases, and the junction held 5 bases outside the gene matches. Quantitative molecular-barcoded 5'-RACE generated the TCR beta libraries. TCRdb re-analysed the 5' RACE reads in MiXCR, keeping a single row per CDR3 protein. The sample holds a few hundred thousand distinct CDR3 sequences, around 18% seen once. Study-level results: From matched ankylosing spondylitis synovial fluid, disease-linked clones were reportedly recovered at significantly enriched levels. Earlier authors reported some of these motif variants in reactive arthritis synovial fluid and blood. Several highly homologous variants formed a TCR beta motif that appeared characteristic of ankylosing spondylitis blood.

Sequencing used blood, either unsorted or a sorted T cell fraction (not recorded which). The sequence came from a male donor with ankylosing spondylitis. The chain recombines TRBV12-3 or TRBV12-4 with TRBJ2-3, with 11 bases aligning to TRBD2. CDR3 region: CASSFLAGGPSTDTQYF. CDR3 in DNA: TGTGCCAGCAGTTTCCTAGCGGGAGGCCCTAGCACAGATACGCAGTATTTT.